The table lists the clone carrying this T cell receptor (beta chain) with many counts. This sample was taken from a study of spatial heterogeneity in lung cancer. As for time point: sample taken at primary tumor resection. Trimming stripped 7 bases from V and 6 bases from J, with 16 bases between. The V gene's germline CDR1 is SQVTM and CDR2 ANQGSEA. This CDR3 has 12 residues. MiXCR was run by TCRdb on the 5' RACE reads, yielding one entry per CDR3 protein. The table lists 45,000 to 55,000 distinct CDR3 sequences, roughly 5.7% of them singletons. Here the sequenced sample was PBMCs, taken at surgery. The V call is TRBV29-1, the J call TRBJ2-7, with D perhaps TRBD1 or TRBD2 (6 bases each). The source is a male donor with early-stage non-small cell lung cancer. The DNA for the CDR3 is TGCAGCGCCAGGGGACTGATAGGCGAGCAGTACTTC. Translation gives CSARGLIGEQYF.